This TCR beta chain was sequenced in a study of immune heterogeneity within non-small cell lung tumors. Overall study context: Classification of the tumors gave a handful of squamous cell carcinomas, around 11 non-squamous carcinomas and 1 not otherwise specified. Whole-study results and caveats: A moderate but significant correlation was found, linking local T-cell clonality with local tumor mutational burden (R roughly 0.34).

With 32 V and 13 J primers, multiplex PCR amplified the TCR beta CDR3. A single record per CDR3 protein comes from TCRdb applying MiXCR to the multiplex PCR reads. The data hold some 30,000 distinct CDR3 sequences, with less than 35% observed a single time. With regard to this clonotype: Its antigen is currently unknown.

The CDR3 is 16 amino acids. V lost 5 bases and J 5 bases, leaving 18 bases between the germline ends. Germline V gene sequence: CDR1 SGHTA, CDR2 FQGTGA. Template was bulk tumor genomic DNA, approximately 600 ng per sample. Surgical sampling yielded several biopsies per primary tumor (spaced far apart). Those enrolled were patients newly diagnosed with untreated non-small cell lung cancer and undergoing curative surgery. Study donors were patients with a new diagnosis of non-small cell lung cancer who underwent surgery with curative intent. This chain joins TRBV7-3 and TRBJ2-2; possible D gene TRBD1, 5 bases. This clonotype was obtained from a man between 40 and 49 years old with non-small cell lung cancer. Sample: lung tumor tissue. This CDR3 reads CASSQVVGARTGELFF. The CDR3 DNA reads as TGTGCCAGCAGCCAAGTAGTAGGGGCGAGGACCGGGGAGCTGTTTTTT.